The sample holds many counts of the clone carrying this T cell receptor beta chain. The target antigen is unknown. Time point reported: pre-sensitization, week 0. Regarding treatment: therapeutic diphenylcyclopropenone sensitization with weekly scalp DPC. This sample was taken from a study of human T cells and chemical hapten exposure. Looking at the study overall: Patch testing placed 0.01% DPC on the upper back, with readings at 6 days. Findings of the study overall: TCRs exceeding a frequency of 1 in 1000 stayed unchanged under DPC sensitization. Alopecia in all donors means immunity may differ from healthy individuals.

This CDR3 comprises 15 residues. V gave up 3 bases and J gave up 6 bases, with 17 bases separating them. In the authors' workflow: Counting gave a median of about 89,000 TCRs per sample, with values ranging from about 23,224 to 700,000. TCRdb reanalysed the RACE reads using MiXCR and keeps one entry per CDR3 protein. TCRdb, rather than the study authors, made the V and J calls. Of 300,000 to 450,000 distinct CDR3 sequences in the sample, 4% to 6% are singletons; the top ten hold 2% to 3%. The material was whole blood, obtained in connection with sensitization to the hapten diphenylcyclopropenone (DPC). V and J are TRBV12-3 or TRBV12-4 and TRBJ1-2, with D maybe TRBD1 (5 bases). This clonotype originated in a woman between 45 and 65 years old with alopecia areata. Some clones in this sample may be carry-over from other donors' samples. CDR3 loop: CASSFGAGRRDGYTF. DNA for the CDR3: TGTGCCAGCAGTTTCGGGGCAGGTAGAAGGGATGGCTACACCTTC.